This T cell receptor beta chain was identified in a study of shared T cell receptors in the human thymus (dated by TCRdb to the early 2020s). Regarding the research as a whole: The study examined how self-reactive, shared T-cell receptor alpha chains are generated in the human thymus.

Concerning this clone itself: It lacks a known antigen. Base qualities are not recorded, but no much larger clone differs from it by a single base. Additional DNA sequences in this sample encode the identical CDR3.

The protocol used for the library was the immunoSEQ multiplex PCR assay. The immuneACCESS repertoire file appears here via TCRdb, limited to in-frame rearrangements. These files lack a portion of the clones; in checked studies, under half of the deficit traces to unresolved V genes, and the cause of the others is not known. This sample comprises more than 300,000 clones, roughly 94% of them detected only once. The ten largest clones represent 0.015% to 0.02% of the sample. Reading from cysteine to phenylalanine, the CDR3 counts 11 amino acids. Only CDR3 DNA remains: 33 bases, in frame from the first base. At the junction V is shortened by 3 bases and J by 3 bases, with 5 bases in between. In the germline V gene (reference sequence), CDR1 corresponds to DFQATT and CDR2 to SNEGSKA.

The sequence derives from a human donor. Sequencing was performed on thymocytes. The chain is encoded by TRBV20-1 joined to TRBJ1-2, with the D gene uncertain. The nucleotide sequence reads as follows: TGCAGTGCTAGGGCGGACTATGGCTACACCTTC. It translates to CSARADYGYTF.